This section outlines one T cell receptor beta chain sequence together with its context. Original analysis: Amplifying reference gene primers gave estimates of nucleated cell counts. Method: immunoSEQ multiplex PCR; TCRdb's copy keeps in-frame clones and lacks some. V, J and clone size reflect that table, while D and trimming were determined from the DNA. The sample holds 120,000 or so clones, about 80% seen once. This sample is drawn from a study of blood T cell repertoires in COVID-19. In the study overall: Acute-phase and convalescent COVID-19 samples originated in the United States, Italy and Spain. The analysed material was cDNA or gDNA that came from T cells, B-cell-depleted T cells, or PBMCs.

The CDR3 runs 19 residues. Unmatched junction bases numbered 12, after V lost 1 base and J lost 2 bases. CDR1 and CDR2 from the germline V gene are LGHDT and YNNKEL (reference sequence). Sequencing used peripheral blood. The TCR originated in a woman in her forties or fifties with acute or convalescent COVID-19. This sequence joins TRBV3-1 (or the pseudogene TRBV3-2) and TRBJ2-7; 12 bases are shared with TRBD2. CDR3 sequence: CASSQAGTSGGRVTYEQYF. The CDR3 region has the DNA TGTGCCAGCAGCCAAGCCGGTACTAGCGGGGGGAGAGTTACCTACGAGCAGTACTTC.